The sequence of this TCR beta chain was determined in a study of cytomegalovirus exposure and HLA in healthy donors. Points from the study as a whole: 150 or so TCR beta chains were listed as cytomegalovirus-associated. Most TCR sequences proved rare, with some public TCRs found in many donors. CMV serostatus was the sole immune exposure information available.

There are a few counts of this clone. Its specificity is unknown. Trimming pared 6 bases from V and 4 bases from J, leaving 15 bases between. The V gene's germline CDR1 is SGHTA and CDR2 FQGNSA. This CDR3 spans 14 amino acids. PCR primers comprised 60 Vbeta and 13 Jbeta primers. In the authors' workflow: As a later analysis found, there were 80 million to 90 million unique TCR beta chains, of which roughly 11 million were shared. The data were produced by immunoSEQ multiplex PCR, yet TCRdb's version contains in-frame clones alone and is incomplete. That table furnishes V, J and clone size, whereas the DNA furnished D and trimming. The data show about 180,000 clones, 80% seen once.

The TCR comes from a woman between 25 and 40 years old in good health and CMV-seronegative. The chain uses TRBV7-2 and TRBJ1-2; a weak D match, TRBD1 (5 bases). The source material was PBMCs. The CDR3 loop is CASSPLTGVYGYTF. CDR3 in DNA: TGTGCCAGCAGTCCCTTGACGGGGGTCTATGGCTACACCTTC.